Reported below is one T cell receptor (beta chain). Its antigen remains unidentified. This specimen belongs to a study of T cell responses to AZD1222 COVID-19 vaccine. Study at large: Second doses were pooled across both intervals (about 4 or about 12 weeks).

Study-wide results and limits: Close to half of spike-specific TCRs reportedly recognize unmutated variant regions. Repertoires were collected only later (after the peak T cell response had occurred). The number of AZD1222 recipients seropositive at baseline was only 6 or 7.

Sequenced by immunoSEQ multiplex PCR; TCRdb stores in-frame clones only, minus some. The data contain more than 150,000 clones, 90% of them singletons. The CDR3 has 16 residues. The V end was cut by 3 bases, the J end by 8 bases, with 22 bases between. Germline V CDR1 and CDR2: KGHSH, LQKENI. The receptor was isolated from an adult in good health. This chain links TRBV18 with TRBJ1-2; TRBD1 is a possible D gene (5 bases). The sequenced sample was peripheral blood, obtained on day 0 of AZD1222 vaccination. The CDR3 DNA reads TGTGCCAGCTCACCCATCCCGGGGGTGGGGGAAGGCGGCTACACCTTC. It translates to CASSPIPGVGEGGYTF.